This note documents a single T cell receptor beta chain sequence. This sample includes further DNA sequences coding for the same CDR3. The germline gives CDR1 SGHRS, CDR2 YFSETQ. The CDR3 loop spans 14 amino acids. With V trimmed by 2 bases and J by 5 bases, 2 bases remained unmatched. This specimen belongs to a study of blood T cell repertoires in COVID-19. TCRdb keeps only in-frame clones here, not all; method: immunoSEQ multiplex PCR. The sample gives over 85,000 clones, about 80% of which show up once; about 3.8% is in the top ten. The sample consisted of peripheral blood. The receptor's source is a woman of 80 years or more with acute or convalescent COVID-19. V is TRBV5-1 and J is TRBJ1-5, with TRBD1 matching 9 bases. The CDR3 is CASSFTGGDQPQHF. For the CDR3, the DNA is TGCGCCAGCAGCTTTACAGGGGGCGATCAGCCCCAGCATTTT.